Sequencing of this T cell receptor (beta chain) was carried out in a study of blood T cell repertoires in COVID-19. Per the germline V gene, CDR1 is SGHTS and CDR2 is YDEGEE. V was clipped by 1 base and J by 9 bases, with 8 bases between them. This CDR3 spans 13 amino acids. Measured with immunoSEQ multiplex PCR; TCRdb has only the in-frame clones, and not every one. Among approximately 180,000 clones listed, roughly 82% were seen once. The receptor was isolated from a man aged 45-60 years who had recovered from COVID-19. The J gene is TRBJ1-6, the V gene TRBV5-8; D gene unclear. The specimen sequenced was PBMCs or T cells enriched from blood (not recorded which). Here the CDR3 reads CASSLTNRSPLHF. In DNA form, the CDR3 reads TGTGCCAGCAGCTTGACTAACCGTTCACCCCTCCACTTT.